The sequence of this TCR beta chain was determined in a study of T cell responses to AZD1222 COVID-19 vaccine. TCRdb keeps only in-frame clones here, not all; method: immunoSEQ multiplex PCR. The sample shows 110,000 to 150,000 clones, approximately 91% of them seen only once. Germline assignment: CDR1 SGHNT and CDR2 YENEEA. The CDR3 spans 15 residues. V shed 0 bases and J 9 bases; nucleotides not matched to a gene: 6. In its sample, this clone was seen once. This TCR came from an adult who received the AZD1222 COVID-19 vaccine. The chain links TRBV11-3 to TRBJ2-1; 9 nucleotides agree with TRBD2. Sample: peripheral blood, taken 28 days after the second AZD1222 dose. DNA for the CDR3: TGTGCCAGCAGCTTAGAGCGGGGGGGCCTTGGTGAGCAGTTCTTC. Amino acids: CASSLERGGLGEQFF.